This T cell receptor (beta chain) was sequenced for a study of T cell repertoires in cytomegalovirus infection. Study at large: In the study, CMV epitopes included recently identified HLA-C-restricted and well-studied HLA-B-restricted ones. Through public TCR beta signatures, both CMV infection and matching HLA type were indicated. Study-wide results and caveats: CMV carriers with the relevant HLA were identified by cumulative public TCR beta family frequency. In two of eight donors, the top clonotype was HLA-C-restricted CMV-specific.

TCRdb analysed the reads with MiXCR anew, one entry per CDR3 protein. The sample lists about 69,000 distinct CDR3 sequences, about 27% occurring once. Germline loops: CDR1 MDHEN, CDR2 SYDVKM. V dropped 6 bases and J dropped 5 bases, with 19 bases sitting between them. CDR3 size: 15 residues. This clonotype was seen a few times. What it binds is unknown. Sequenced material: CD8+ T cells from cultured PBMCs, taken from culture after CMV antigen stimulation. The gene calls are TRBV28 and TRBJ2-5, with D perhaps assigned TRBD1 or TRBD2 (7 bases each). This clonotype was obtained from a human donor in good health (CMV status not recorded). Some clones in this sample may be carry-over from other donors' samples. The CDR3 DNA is TGTGCCAGCAGCCCCCGGGGAGGGGGCATGGAGACCCAGTACTTC. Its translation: CASSPRGGGMETQYF.